These T cell receptor beta chains were read from a single sample in a study of blood T cell repertoires in COVID-19. This table comes from immunoSEQ multiplex PCR, and its TCRdb copy is limited to in-frame clones, with some not included. Here the sample spans 70,000 or so clones, 90% being singletons. The sequenced sample was peripheral blood. The receptors were gathered from a young woman with acute or convalescent COVID-19. The CDR3 runs from the conserved cysteine through the conserved F or W. D genes are given only for firm matches. Part of the rows lack a size; the others show once, few, many or a class for expanded clones.

D: TRBD2
J: TRBJ2-2
V: TRBV4-2
size: -
DNA: TGTGCCAGCAGCCAAGGGCGGGGGAAGGATGACACCGGGGAGCTGTTTTTT
CDR3: CASSQGRGKDDTGELFF

D: TRBD2
J: TRBJ2-1
V: TRBV10-3
size: -
DNA: TGTGCCATCAGTCGGGGGGGACGCATCAATGAGCAGTTCTTC
CDR3: CAISRGGRINEQFF

D: -
J: TRBJ2-3
V: TRBV10-3
size: -
DNA: TGTGCCACCAGACTACAGGGCACAGATACGCAGTATTTT
CDR3: CATRLQGTDTQYF

D: TRBD1
J: TRBJ2-3
V: TRBV29-1
size: once
DNA: TGCAGCGTAATCGGGACAGGGCGTAGTACAGATACGCAGTATTTT
CDR3: CSVIGTGRSTDTQYF

D: -
J: TRBJ1-2
V: TRBV20-1
size: few
DNA: TGCAGTGCTAGTGGGGACTCGAATAACTATGGCTACACCTTC
CDR3: CSASGDSNNYGYTF

D: -
J: TRBJ2-1
V: TRBV7-2
size: -
DNA: TGTGCCAGCAGCTTAAACAGTCCCGGCTCCTACAATGAGCAGTTCTTC
CDR3: CASSLNSPGSYNEQFF

D: TRBD1
J: TRBJ2-7
V: TRBV29-1
size: -
DNA: TGCAGCGTTGGTTGGGACAGCCACGAGCAGTACTTC
CDR3: CSVGWDSHEQYF

D: -
J: TRBJ2-7
V: TRBV29-1
size: -
DNA: TGCAGCGTCCGGACAGCTGACTCCTACGAGCAGTACTTC
CDR3: CSVRTADSYEQYF

D: TRBD1
J: TRBJ1-1
V: TRBV3-1/TRBV3-2
size: -
DNA: TGTGCCAGCAGCCAAAGGGGGCCGGCCGCTTCACCTGAAGCTTTCTTT
CDR3: CASSQRGPAASPEAFF

D: -
J: TRBJ1-2
V: TRBV6-1
size: -
DNA: TGTGCCAGCAGTGAATCGGGTAGCGGCTACACCTTC
CDR3: CASSESGSGYTF

D: -
J: TRBJ2-7
V: TRBV30
size: -
DNA: TGTGCCTGGAGTGAAATACTAGCCTACGAGCAGTACTTC
CDR3: CAWSEILAYEQYF

D: -
J: TRBJ2-7
V: TRBV7-2
size: -
DNA: TGTGCCAGCAGCCCCAGCGGGTACGACGAGCAGTACTTC
CDR3: CASSPSGYDEQYF

D: -
J: TRBJ1-1
V: TRBV30
size: -
DNA: TGTGCCTGGAGTGTAGTAGGGGACTTGAACACTGAAGCTTTCTTT
CDR3: CAWSVVGDLNTEAFF

D: -
J: TRBJ2-6
V: TRBV11-2
size: -
DNA: TGTGCCAGCAGCTCAATAGGGGGGGCTGGGGCCAACGTCCTGACTTTC
CDR3: CASSSIGGAGANVLTF

D: -
J: TRBJ1-6
V: TRBV6-6
size: -
DNA: TGTGCCAGCAGTTACCGGGGGGGTTGGTCACCCCTCCACTTT
CDR3: CASSYRGGWSPLHF

D: -
J: TRBJ1-1
V: TRBV11-3
size: -
DNA: TGTGCCAGCAGCCAGGGGCCGGAGACTGAAGCTTTCTTT
CDR3: CASSQGPETEAFF

D: -
J: TRBJ1-1
V: TRBV18
size: -
DNA: TGTGCCAGCTCACCACCGACAGCCCTTAACGCTGAAGCTTTCTTT
CDR3: CASSPPTALNAEAFF

D: -
J: TRBJ2-2
V: TRBV4-1
size: -
DNA: TGCGCCAGCAGCCTTACCGGGACTCGCACCGGGGAGCTGTTTTTT
CDR3: CASSLTGTRTGELFF

D: TRBD2
J: TRBJ2-7
V: TRBV19
size: -
DNA: TGTGCCAGTAGTATGGGGGGGGGAGCCTACGAGCAGTACTTC
CDR3: CASSMGGGAYEQYF

D: -
J: TRBJ2-7
V: TRBV7-9
size: once
DNA: TGTGCCAGCAGCCCCCCGAGGGGAGGCGAGCAGTACTTC
CDR3: CASSPPRGGEQYF

D: -
J: TRBJ2-6
V: TRBV4-2
size: -
DNA: TGTGCCAGCAGCCAAGATCTAATGGGGGGTTGGGGCTCTGGGGCCAACGTCCTGACTTTC
CDR3: CASSQDLMGGWGSGANVLTF

D: -
J: TRBJ2-7
V: TRBV3-1/TRBV3-2
size: -
DNA: TGTGCCAGCAGTTTCACACGATCCTACGAGCAGTACTTC
CDR3: CASSFTRSYEQYF

D: TRBD2
J: TRBJ2-1
V: TRBV20-1
size: -
DNA: TGCAGTGCTAGTCCTAGCGGCCCCTACAATGAGCAGTTCTTC
CDR3: CSASPSGPYNEQFF

D: TRBD1
J: TRBJ1-5
V: TRBV6-4
size: -
DNA: TGTGCCAGCAGCTGGGGGGGACAGGAAAATCAGCCCCAGCATTTT
CDR3: CASSWGGQENQPQHF

D: -
J: TRBJ1-1
V: TRBV18
size: -
DNA: TGTGCCAGCTCACCCCTCCCCGGGAACACTGAAGCTTTCTTT
CDR3: CASSPLPGNTEAFF

D: TRBD1
J: TRBJ1-6
V: TRBV11-2
size: -
DNA: TGTGCCAGCCATGGGACAGGGCGTCCAAACCTCCACTTT
CDR3: CASHGTGRPNLHF

D: TRBD1
J: TRBJ2-1
V: TRBV15
size: -
DNA: TGTGCCACCAGCAGAGCTTGGGACAGATCCATAAACAATGAGCAGTTCTTC
CDR3: CATSRAWDRSINNEQFF

D: -
J: TRBJ2-2
V: TRBV5-1
size: few
DNA: TGCGCCAGCAGATCGGTAATCGACACCGGGGAGCTGTTTTTT
CDR3: CASRSVIDTGELFF

D: TRBD1
J: TRBJ1-1
V: TRBV5-1
size: -
DNA: TGCGCCAGCAGCTTGACCGGGACAGGGTGGATTTTC
CDR3: CASSLTGTGWIF

D: TRBD1
J: TRBJ2-1
V: TRBV7-2
size: -
DNA: TGTGCCAGCAGCCGGTACTCAGGTACAGGGGGAAATGAGCAGTTCTTC
CDR3: CASSRYSGTGGNEQFF

D: -
J: TRBJ1-4
V: TRBV4-1
size: -
DNA: TGCGCCAGCAGCCAAGATCAGGCTGAAAAACTGTTTTTT
CDR3: CASSQDQAEKLFF

D: TRBD1
J: TRBJ1-1
V: TRBV25-1
size: -
DNA: TGTGCCAGCAGTGACGGGACAGTTTCTCCCCGCACTGAAGCTTTCTTT
CDR3: CASSDGTVSPRTEAFF

D: -
J: TRBJ1-5
V: TRBV6-1
size: -
DNA: TGTGCCAGCAGTGAAATCGATCAGCCCCAGCATTTT
CDR3: CASSEIDQPQHF

D: TRBD1
J: TRBJ2-7
V: TRBV4-2
size: -
DNA: TGTGCCAGCAGCCAGAACCAACAGGGGACATACGAGCAGTACTTC
CDR3: CASSQNQQGTYEQYF

D: -
J: TRBJ1-5
V: TRBV16
size: -
DNA: TGTGCCAGCAGCCAATTGGGCAGTCTTAGCAATCAGCCCCAGCATTTT
CDR3: CASSQLGSLSNQPQHF

D: -
J: TRBJ1-2
V: TRBV19
size: medium-sized
DNA: TGTGCCAGTAGTATATGGTCGGCCAGGCTGGATGGCTACACCTTC
CDR3: CASSIWSARLDGYTF

D: TRBD1
J: TRBJ1-4
V: TRBV5-1
size: -
DNA: TGCGCCAGCAGCTTGGGAGTCGGGACAGCCTATGAAAAACTGTTTTTT
CDR3: CASSLGVGTAYEKLFF

D: -
J: TRBJ1-1
V: TRBV4-1
size: -
DNA: TGCGCCAGCAGCCAAGATACCAAGAGGGTGGCTGAAGCTTTCTTT
CDR3: CASSQDTKRVAEAFF

D: TRBD2
J: TRBJ2-7
V: TRBV5-1
size: -
DNA: TGCGCCAGCAGCAAAGGACTAGCGGGGGCCACCTACGAGCAGTACTTC
CDR3: CASSKGLAGATYEQYF

D: -
J: TRBJ1-5
V: TRBV20-1
size: once
DNA: TGCAGTGCTAGTTCCGGGGGGGGCCAGTCCAATCAGCCCCAGCATTTT
CDR3: CSASSGGGQSNQPQHF

D: TRBD2
J: TRBJ2-7
V: TRBV4-3
size: -
DNA: TGCGCCAGCAGCCAAGAGTGGGGGGGAGTTGACTCCTACGAGCAGTACTTC
CDR3: CASSQEWGGVDSYEQYF

D: -
J: TRBJ2-5
V: TRBV11-2
size: -
DNA: TGTGCCAGCAGCTCAATCGGGTCGATGGAGGAAACCCAGTACTTC
CDR3: CASSSIGSMEETQYF

D: -
J: TRBJ1-1
V: TRBV6-6
size: -
DNA: TGTGCCAGCAGTGTTGAACAGATGAACACTGAAGCTTTCTTT
CDR3: CASSVEQMNTEAFF

D: -
J: TRBJ2-1
V: TRBV27
size: -
DNA: TGTGCCAGCAGTTTGACAGCTTCCAATGAGCAGTTCTTC
CDR3: CASSLTASNEQFF

D: TRBD1
J: TRBJ1-2
V: TRBV30
size: -
DNA: TGTGCCTCGTCGGACAGGGAAGTCAATGGCTACACCTTC
CDR3: CASSDREVNGYTF

D: -
J: TRBJ2-1
V: TRBV2
size: -
DNA: TGTGCCAGCAGTGACCCACTCCGTACCTCCTACAATGAGCAGTTCTTC
CDR3: CASSDPLRTSYNEQFF

D: -
J: TRBJ1-1
V: TRBV4-1
size: once
DNA: TGCGCCAGCAGCCTCGGGTTCCGGGGTCCGAACACTGAAGCTTTCTTT
CDR3: CASSLGFRGPNTEAFF

D: TRBD2
J: TRBJ2-2
V: TRBV6-2/TRBV6-3
size: -
DNA: TGTGCCAGCAGTTACAGGCCTCGATCGGGGGGGAACACCGGGGAGCTGTTTTTT
CDR3: CASSYRPRSGGNTGELFF

D: TRBD2
J: TRBJ2-7
V: TRBV4-1
size: -
DNA: TGCGCCAGCAGCCTCGACGATAGCGGGGTACTCGACGAGCAGTACTTC
CDR3: CASSLDDSGVLDEQYF

D: TRBD2
J: TRBJ2-5
V: TRBV18
size: -
DNA: TGTGCCAGCTCCCCGAGACTAGCGGTTACCCAAGAGACCCAGTACTTC
CDR3: CASSPRLAVTQETQYF

D: -
J: TRBJ2-1
V: TRBV7-8
size: -
DNA: TGTGCCAGCAGCTTAGATATCAGGTCATACAATGAGCAGTTCTTC
CDR3: CASSLDIRSYNEQFF